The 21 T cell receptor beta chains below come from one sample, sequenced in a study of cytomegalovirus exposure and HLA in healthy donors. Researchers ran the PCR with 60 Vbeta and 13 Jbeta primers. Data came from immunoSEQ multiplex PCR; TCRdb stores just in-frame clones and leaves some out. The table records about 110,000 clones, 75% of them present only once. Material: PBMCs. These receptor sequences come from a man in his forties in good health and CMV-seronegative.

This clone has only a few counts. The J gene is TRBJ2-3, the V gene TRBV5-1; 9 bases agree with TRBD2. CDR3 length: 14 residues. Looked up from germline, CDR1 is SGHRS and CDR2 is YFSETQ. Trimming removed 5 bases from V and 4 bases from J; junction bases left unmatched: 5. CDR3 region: CASRVAGESDTQYF. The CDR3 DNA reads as TGCGCCAGCAGAGTAGCGGGGGAGTCAGATACGCAGTATTTT.

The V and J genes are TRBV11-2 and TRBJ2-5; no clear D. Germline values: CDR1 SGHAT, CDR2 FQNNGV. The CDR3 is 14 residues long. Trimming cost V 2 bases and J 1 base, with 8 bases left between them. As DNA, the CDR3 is TGTGCCAGCAGCTTATGGGCTACCCAAGAGACCCAGTACTTC. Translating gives CASSLWATQETQYF.

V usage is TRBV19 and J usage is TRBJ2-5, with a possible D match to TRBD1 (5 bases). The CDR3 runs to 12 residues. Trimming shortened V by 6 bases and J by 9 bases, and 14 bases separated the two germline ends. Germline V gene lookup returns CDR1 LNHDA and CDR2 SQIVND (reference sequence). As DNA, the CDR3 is TGTGCCAGTAGCGACAGCTCCCATTCCCAGTACTTC. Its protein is CASSDSSHSQYF.

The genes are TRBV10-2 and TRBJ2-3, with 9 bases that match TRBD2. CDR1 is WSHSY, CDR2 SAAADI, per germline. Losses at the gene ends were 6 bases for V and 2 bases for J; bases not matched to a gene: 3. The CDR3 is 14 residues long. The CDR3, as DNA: TGCGCCAGCAGACTAGCGGGCCCCACAGATACGCAGTATTTT. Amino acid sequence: CASRLAGPTDTQYF.

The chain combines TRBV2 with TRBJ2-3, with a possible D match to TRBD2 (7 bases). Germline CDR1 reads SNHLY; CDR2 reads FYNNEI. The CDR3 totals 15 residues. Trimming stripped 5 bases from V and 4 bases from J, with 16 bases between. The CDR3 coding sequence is TGTGCCAGCAGTATAACAGGGAGGGTAGCAGATACGCAGTATTTT. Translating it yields CASSITGRVADTQYF.

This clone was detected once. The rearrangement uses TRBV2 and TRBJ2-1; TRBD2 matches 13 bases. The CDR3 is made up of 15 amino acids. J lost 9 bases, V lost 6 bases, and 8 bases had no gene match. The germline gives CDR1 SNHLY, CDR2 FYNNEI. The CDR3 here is CASSPTSGGAFEQFF. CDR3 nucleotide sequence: TGTGCCAGCAGCCCTACTAGCGGGGGGGCGTTTGAGCAGTTCTTC.

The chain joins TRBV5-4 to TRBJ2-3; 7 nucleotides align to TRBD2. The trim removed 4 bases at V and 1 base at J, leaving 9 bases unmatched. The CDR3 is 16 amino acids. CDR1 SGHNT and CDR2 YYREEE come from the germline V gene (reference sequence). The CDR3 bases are TGTGCCAGCAGCGGGGGGGTAGAGGGAGGCACAGATACGCAGTATTTT. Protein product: CASSGGVEGGTDTQYF. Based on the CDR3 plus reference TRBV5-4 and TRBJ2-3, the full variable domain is ETGVTQSPTHLIKTRGQQVTLRCSSQSGHNTVSWYQQALGQGPQFIFQYYREEENGRGNFPPRFSGLQFPNYSSELNVNALELDDSALYLCASSGGVEGGTDTQYFGPGTRLTVL.

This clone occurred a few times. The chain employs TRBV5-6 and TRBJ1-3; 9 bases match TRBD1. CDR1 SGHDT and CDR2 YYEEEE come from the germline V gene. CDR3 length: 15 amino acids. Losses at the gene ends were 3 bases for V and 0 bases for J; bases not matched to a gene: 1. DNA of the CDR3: TGTGCCAGCAGCTGGGACAGGGTCTCTGGAAACACCATATATTTT. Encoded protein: CASSWDRVSGNTIYF.

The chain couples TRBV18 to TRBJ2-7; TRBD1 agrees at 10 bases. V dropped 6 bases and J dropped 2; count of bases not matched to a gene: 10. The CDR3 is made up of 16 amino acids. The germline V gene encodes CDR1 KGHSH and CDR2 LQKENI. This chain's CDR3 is CASSQYATGGTYEQYF. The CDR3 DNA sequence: TGTGCCAGCTCCCAATACGCGACAGGGGGCACCTACGAGCAGTACTTC.

DNA of the CDR3: TGCAGCGTTGAGGCACAGGCGGCGGCTGAAGCTTTCTTT. Translated: CSVEAQAAAEAFF. The chain recombines TRBV29-1 with TRBJ1-1; D possibly corresponds to TRBD1 (5 bases). CDR3 length equals 13 residues. The germline V gene encodes CDR1 SQVTM and CDR2 ANQGSEA. V lost 3 bases, J lost 6 bases, and 14 bases lay in between.

The CDR3 here is CASSLAGGPYNEQFF. The DNA for the CDR3 is TGTGCCAGCAGCTTAGCGGGGGGGCCCTACAATGAGCAGTTCTTC. The genes are TRBV11-3 and TRBJ2-1; 8 bases agree with TRBD2. The CDR3 is 15 amino acids. J was trimmed by 2 bases and V by 1 base; bases with no gene match: 1. CDR1 and CDR2 from the germline V gene are SGHNT and YENEEA.

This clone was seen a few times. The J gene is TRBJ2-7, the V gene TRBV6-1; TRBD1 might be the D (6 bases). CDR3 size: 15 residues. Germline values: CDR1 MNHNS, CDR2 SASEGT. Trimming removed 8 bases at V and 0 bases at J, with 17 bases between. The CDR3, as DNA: TGTGCCAGCCGACCCAAAAGGGGGAGCTCCTACGAGCAGTACTTC. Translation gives CASRPKRGSSYEQYF.

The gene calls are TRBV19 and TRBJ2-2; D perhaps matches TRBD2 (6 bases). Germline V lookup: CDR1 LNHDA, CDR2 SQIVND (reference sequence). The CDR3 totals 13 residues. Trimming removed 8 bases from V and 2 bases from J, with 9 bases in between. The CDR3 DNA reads TGTGCCAGTGGACTAATTAACACCGGGGAGCTGTTTTTT. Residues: CASGLINTGELFF.

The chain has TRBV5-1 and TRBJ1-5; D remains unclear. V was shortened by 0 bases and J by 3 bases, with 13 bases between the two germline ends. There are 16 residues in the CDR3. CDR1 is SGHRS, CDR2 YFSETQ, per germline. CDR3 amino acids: CASSLDGGIDNQPQHF. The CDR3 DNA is TGCGCCAGCAGCTTGGATGGAGGGATAGACAATCAGCCCCAGCATTTT.

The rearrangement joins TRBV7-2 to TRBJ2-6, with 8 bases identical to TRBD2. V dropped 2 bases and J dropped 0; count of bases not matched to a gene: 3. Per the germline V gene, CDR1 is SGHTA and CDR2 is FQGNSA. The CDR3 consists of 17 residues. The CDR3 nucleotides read TGTGCCAGCAGCTTAACCGGGGGGGTCTCTGGGGCCAACGTCCTGACTTTC. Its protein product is CASSLTGGVSGANVLTF.

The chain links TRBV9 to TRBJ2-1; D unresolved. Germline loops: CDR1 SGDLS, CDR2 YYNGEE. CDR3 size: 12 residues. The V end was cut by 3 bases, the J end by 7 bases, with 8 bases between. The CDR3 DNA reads TGTGCCAGCAGCGCTACCTCGAATGAGCAGTTCTTC. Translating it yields CASSATSNEQFF.

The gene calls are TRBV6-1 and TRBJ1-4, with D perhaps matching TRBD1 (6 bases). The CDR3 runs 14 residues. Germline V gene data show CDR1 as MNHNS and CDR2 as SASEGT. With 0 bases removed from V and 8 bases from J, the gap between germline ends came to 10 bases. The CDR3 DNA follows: TGTGCCAGCAGTGAAGCAGGGGGACGGGAAAAACTGTTTTTT. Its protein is CASSEAGGREKLFF.

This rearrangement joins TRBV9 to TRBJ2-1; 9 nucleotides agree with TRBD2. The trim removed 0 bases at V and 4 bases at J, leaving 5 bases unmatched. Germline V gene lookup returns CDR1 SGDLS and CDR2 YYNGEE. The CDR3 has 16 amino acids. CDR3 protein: CASSVGRLAAYNEQFF. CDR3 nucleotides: TGTGCCAGCAGCGTAGGTCGACTAGCGGCGTACAATGAGCAGTTCTTC. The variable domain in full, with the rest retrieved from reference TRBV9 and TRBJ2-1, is DSGVTQTPKHLITATGQRVTLRCSPRSGDLSVYWYQQSLDQGLQFLIQYYNGEERAKGNILERFSAQQFPDLHSELNLSSLELGDSALYFCASSVGRLAAYNEQFFGPGTRLTVL.

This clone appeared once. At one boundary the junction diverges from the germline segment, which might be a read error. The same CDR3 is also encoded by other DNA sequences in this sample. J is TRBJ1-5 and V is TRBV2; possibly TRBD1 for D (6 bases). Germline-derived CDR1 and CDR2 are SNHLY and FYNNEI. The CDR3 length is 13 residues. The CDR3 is CASTRGANQPQHF. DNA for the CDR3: TGTGCCAGCACCCGGGGGGCCAATCAACCCCAGCATTTT.

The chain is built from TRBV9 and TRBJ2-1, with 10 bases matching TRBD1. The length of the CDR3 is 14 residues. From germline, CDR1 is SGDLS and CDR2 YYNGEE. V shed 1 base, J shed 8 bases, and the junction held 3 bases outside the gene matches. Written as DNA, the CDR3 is TGTGCCAGCAGCGTATGGGACAGGGGCTATGAGCAGTTCTTC. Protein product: CASSVWDRGYEQFF.

This CDR3 is CASSPRLAGGGEQFF. For the CDR3, the DNA is TGTGCCAGCAGCCCCCGGCTAGCGGGGGGGGGTGAGCAGTTCTTC. The gene calls are TRBV7-8 and TRBJ2-1; 12 bases are shared with TRBD2. CDR1 and CDR2 from the germline V gene are SGHVS and FQNEAQ. V lost 5 bases to trimming and J lost 9 bases; unmatched junction nucleotides: 8. The CDR3 length is 15 residues.